A single sample is the source of the 10 T cell receptor beta chains below, sequenced in a study of blood T cell repertoires in COVID-19. This table comes from immunoSEQ multiplex PCR, and its TCRdb copy is limited to in-frame clones, with some not included. The sample comprises about 120,000 clones, roughly 76% of which are singletons, and 10% rests with the top ten. Sequenced input: peripheral blood. All receptors come from a human donor in a cohort sampled during active COVID-19.

The chain carries TRBV3-1 (or the pseudogene TRBV3-2) and TRBJ1-2; maybe TRBD1 (6 bases). CDR3 length equals 14 residues. Trimming removed 2 bases from V and 8 bases from J, with 15 bases in between. Germline V gene data show CDR1 as LGHDT and CDR2 as YNNKEL (reference sequence). The CDR3 region is CASSQSYGGLGYTF. CDR3 DNA sequence: TGTGCCAGCAGCCAATCTTACGGGGGGCTCGGCTACACCTTC.

This clone has a handful of counts. This CDR3 is also generated by other DNA sequences in the sample. The chain joins TRBV6-5 to TRBJ2-1; 9 positions agree with TRBD2. The germline V gene encodes CDR1 MNHEY and CDR2 SVGAGI. The CDR3 spans 16 residues. The junction had 6 bases not matched to a gene; V was cut back by 3 bases and J by 3 bases. The CDR3 DNA is TGTGCCAGCAGTTATAGGATTAGCGGGGGCTACAATGAGCAGTTCTTC. This sequence encodes CASSYRISGGYNEQFF.

The rearrangement joins TRBV15 to TRBJ2-5; D possibly corresponds to TRBD2 (6 bases). The CDR3 contains 15 residues. Germline V lookup: CDR1 LNHNV, CDR2 YYDKDF (reference sequence). V was clipped by 5 bases and J by 7 bases, with 20 bases between them. The CDR3 loop reads CATSGGLGGKVTQYF. CDR3 in DNA: TGTGCCACCAGCGGGGGACTGGGGGGAAAAGTGACCCAGTACTTC.

The chain combines TRBV6-1 with TRBJ2-6, with TRBD1 as a possible D gene (6 bases). The germline V gene has CDR1 MNHNS and CDR2 SASEGT. The CDR3 contains 18 residues. The V and J ends lost 4 bases and 0 bases respectively, with 16 bases between them. The CDR3 loop is CASSADRIASSGANVLTF. The CDR3, as DNA: TGTGCCAGCAGTGCCGACAGGATTGCGAGCTCTGGGGCCAACGTCCTGACTTTC.

The V and J genes are TRBV18 and TRBJ1-4; D call uncertain. Germline lookup yields CDR1 KGHSH and CDR2 LQKENI. This CDR3 is built from 16 residues. V was cut by 3 bases and J by 0 bases, with 11 bases left in between. CDR3 nucleotides: TGTGCCAGCTCACCGGAACCCACAGCAACTAATGAAAAACTGTTTTTT. Protein: CASSPEPTATNEKLFF.

The chain recombines TRBV12-2 with TRBJ2-3; TRBD2, the table's D call, was not compared with the DNA. TRBV12-2 is tagged as a pseudogene. This CDR3 region has 16 residues. The CDR3 region has the DNA TGTGCAAGTCGCTTACCGGCTAGCGGGAGGGCCAATACGCAGTATTTT. It specifies CASRLPASGRANTQYF.

In the case of this clone: No DNA is shown, since the ends of the CDR3 on it are uncertain; the CDR3 is the one TCRdb lists. The V and J genes are TRBV21-1 and TRBJ1-2. TRBV21-1 is shown as a pseudogene. The CDR3 comprises 17 residues, both ends counted. CDR3 region: CASSKVFGEGNRYGYTF.

The V gene is TRBV24-1, the J gene TRBJ1-1; unclear D gene. This CDR3 has 14 amino acids. The germline CDR1 and CDR2 sequences are KGHDR and SFDVKD. The V and J ends lost 3 bases and 11 bases respectively, with 18 bases between them. The CDR3 is CATSDVPATRRAFF. For the CDR3, the DNA is TGTGCCACCAGTGATGTTCCCGCCACGAGGCGGGCTTTCTTT.

Note on this clone: Other DNA sequences in the same sample also yield this CDR3. The rearrangement links TRBV2 to TRBJ2-7; 9 nucleotides line up with TRBD1. Trimming removed 6 bases from V and 2 bases from J; junction bases left unmatched: 5. There are 14 residues in the CDR3. Germline V lookup: CDR1 SNHLY, CDR2 FYNNEI. CDR3 nucleotide sequence: TGTGCCAGCAGCACAAACAGGGGGCCCTACGAGCAGTACTTC. It encodes CASSTNRGPYEQYF.

The chain joins TRBV7-9 to TRBJ1-3; 7 nucleotides agree with TRBD1. With 4 bases clipped from V and 0 bases from J, the junction kept 6 bases outside the gene matches. The CDR3 spans 16 residues. In germline, CDR1 is SEHNR, CDR2 FQNEAQ (reference sequence). CDR3 DNA sequence: TGTGCCAGCAGCTCCCAGGGGGAAATCTCTGGAAACACCATATATTTT. Translation: CASSSQGEISGNTIYF.